The source of this T cell receptor beta chain is a study of STAT5B mutations in CD4+ large granular lymphocyte leukemia. The authors' processing: The detection floor for productive clonotype frequency was 2.59 x 10-5. Sequenced by immunoSEQ multiplex PCR; TCRdb stores in-frame clones only, minus some. The V and J calls and clone size are taken from that table; D and trimming were inferred from the DNA. The sample records 30,000 to 40,000 clones, roughly 85% being singletons. The sequence was collected from a human donor in good health. Sequenced material: CD4+ T cells from blood buffy coats.

The CDR3 region is CSGDTQYF. The CDR3 nucleotides are TGCAGCGGAGATACGCAGTATTTT. J is TRBJ2-3 and V is TRBV29-1; D unclear. The CDR3 extends over 8 amino acids. The V end was cut by 7 bases, the J end by 5 bases, with 1 base between. CDR1 and CDR2 (germline): SQVTM, ANQGSEA.